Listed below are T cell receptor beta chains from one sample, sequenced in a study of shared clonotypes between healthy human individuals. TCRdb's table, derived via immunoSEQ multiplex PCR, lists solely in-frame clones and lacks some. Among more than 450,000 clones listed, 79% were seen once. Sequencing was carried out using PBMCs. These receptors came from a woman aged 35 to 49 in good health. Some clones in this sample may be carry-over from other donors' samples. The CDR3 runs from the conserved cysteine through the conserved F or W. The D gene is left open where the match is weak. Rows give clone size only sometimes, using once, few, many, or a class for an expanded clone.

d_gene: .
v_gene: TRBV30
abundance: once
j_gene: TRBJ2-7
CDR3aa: CAWRLAGISYEQYF
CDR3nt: TGTGCCTGGAGGTTGGCGGGAATCTCCTACGAGCAGTACTTC

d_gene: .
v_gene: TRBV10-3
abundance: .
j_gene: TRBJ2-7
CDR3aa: CAISESSRYYEQYF
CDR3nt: TGTGCCATCAGTGAGTCCAGTCGCTACTACGAGCAGTACTTC

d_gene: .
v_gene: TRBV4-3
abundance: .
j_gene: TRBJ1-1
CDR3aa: CASSQDWVRTEAFF
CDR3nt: TGCGCCAGCAGCCAAGACTGGGTTCGTACTGAAGCTTTCTTT

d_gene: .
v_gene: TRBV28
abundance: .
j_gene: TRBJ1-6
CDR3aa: CASSYGAGWVRDSPLHF
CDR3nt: TGTGCCAGCAGTTACGGTGCAGGCTGGGTCCGGGATTCACCCCTCCACTTT

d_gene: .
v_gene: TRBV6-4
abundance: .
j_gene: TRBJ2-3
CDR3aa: CASSDSKGGIDTQYF
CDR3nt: TGTGCCAGCAGTGACTCAAAAGGGGGGATTGATACGCAGTATTTT

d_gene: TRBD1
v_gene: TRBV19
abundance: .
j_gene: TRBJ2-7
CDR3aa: CASSINRGWDYEQYF
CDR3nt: TGTGCCAGTAGTATTAACAGGGGATGGGACTACGAGCAGTACTTC

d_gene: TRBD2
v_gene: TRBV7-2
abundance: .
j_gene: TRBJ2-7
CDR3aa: CASSSPTSGSQAEQYF
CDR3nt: TGTGCCAGCAGCTCCCCGACTAGCGGGAGTCAGGCCGAGCAGTACTTC

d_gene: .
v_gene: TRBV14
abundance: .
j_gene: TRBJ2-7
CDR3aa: CASSRSVYEQYF
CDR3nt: TGTGCCAGCAGCCGCTCCGTCTACGAGCAGTACTTC

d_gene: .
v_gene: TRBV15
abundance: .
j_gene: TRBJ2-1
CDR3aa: CATSRDKSGEQFF
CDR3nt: TGTGCCACCAGCAGAGATAAGTCGGGTGAGCAGTTCTTC

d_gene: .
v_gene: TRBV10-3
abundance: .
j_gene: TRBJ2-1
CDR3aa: CAISIDYNEQFF
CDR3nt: TGTGCCATCAGTATAGACTACAATGAGCAGTTCTTC

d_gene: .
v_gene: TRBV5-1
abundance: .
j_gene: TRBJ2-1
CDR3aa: CASSPGDNYNEQFF
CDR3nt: TGCGCCAGCAGCCCGGGGGACAACTACAATGAGCAGTTCTTC

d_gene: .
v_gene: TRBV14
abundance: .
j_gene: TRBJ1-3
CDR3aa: CASRGFQGGNTIYF
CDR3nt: TGTGCCAGCAGAGGCTTCCAGGGAGGAAACACCATATATTTT